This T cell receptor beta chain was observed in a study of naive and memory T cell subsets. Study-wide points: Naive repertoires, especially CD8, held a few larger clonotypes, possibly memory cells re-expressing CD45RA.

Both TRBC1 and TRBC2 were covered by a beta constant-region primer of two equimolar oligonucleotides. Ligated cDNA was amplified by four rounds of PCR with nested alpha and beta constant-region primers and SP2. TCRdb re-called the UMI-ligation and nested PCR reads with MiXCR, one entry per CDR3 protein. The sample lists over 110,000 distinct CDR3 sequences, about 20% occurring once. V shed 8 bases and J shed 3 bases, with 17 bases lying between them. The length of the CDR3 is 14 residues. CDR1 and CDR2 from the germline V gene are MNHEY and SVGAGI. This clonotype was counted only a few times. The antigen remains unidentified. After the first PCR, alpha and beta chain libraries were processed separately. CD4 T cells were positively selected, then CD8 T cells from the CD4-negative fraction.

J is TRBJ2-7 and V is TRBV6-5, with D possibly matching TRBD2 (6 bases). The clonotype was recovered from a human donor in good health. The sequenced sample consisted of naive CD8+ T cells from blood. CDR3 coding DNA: TGTGCCAGCCGCGGCGGGATTAGGAACTACGAGCAGTACTTC. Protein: CASRGGIRNYEQYF.